A selection of T cell receptor beta chains follows, all from one sample in a study of cytomegalovirus exposure and HLA in healthy donors. This table comes from immunoSEQ multiplex PCR, and its TCRdb copy is limited to in-frame clones, with some not included. The profile covers about 150,000 clones, with less than 95% appearing a single time and 1.8% taken by the ten largest. The specimen sequenced was PBMCs. The receptors here all came from a man between 18 and 29 years old in good health and CMV-seropositive. Each CDR3 is given with its conserved first and last residue. Each record gives: clone size, D gene, V gene, J gene, CDR3 protein, CDR3 DNA. D genes are given only for firm matches. Rows may omit the clone size; those that give it use once, few, many or a size class.

-	TRBD1	TRBV2	TRBJ1-1	CASSDWTGRIEAFF	TGTGCCAGCAGTGATTGGACAGGGCGGATTGAAGCTTTCTTT
-	-	TRBV5-1	TRBJ1-2	CASSLSTQVYGYTF	TGCGCCAGCAGCTTATCCACCCAGGTCTATGGCTACACCTTC
-	-	TRBV30	TRBJ2-5	CAWSVLGDQETQYF	TGTGCCTGGAGTGTATTAGGGGACCAAGAGACCCAGTACTTC
-	TRBD1	TRBV9	TRBJ2-7	CASSPQTGRGTYEQYF	TGTGCCAGCAGCCCCCAGACAGGGAGAGGAACCTACGAGCAGTACTTC
once	TRBD1	TRBV29-1	TRBJ2-5	CSVQPGQGKETQYF	TGCAGCGTCCAACCGGGACAGGGGAAAGAGACCCAGTACTTC
-	TRBD1	TRBV5-1	TRBJ2-7	CASSVGTVYPYEQYF	TGCGCCAGCAGCGTAGGGACAGTGTACCCCTACGAGCAGTACTTC
-	TRBD2	TRBV11-2	TRBJ2-1	CASSSPSTSGNNEQFF	TGTGCCAGCAGCTCCCCGTCAACTAGCGGAAACAATGAGCAGTTCTTC
-	-	TRBV6-1	TRBJ1-2	CASSEEVGLNYGYTF	TGTGCCAGCAGTGAAGAGGTTGGGCTGAACTATGGCTACACCTTC
-	TRBD1	TRBV7-9	TRBJ1-6	CASRPPGQGLGSPLHF	TGTGCCAGCCGACCTCCGGGACAGGGCCTGGGTTCACCCCTCCACTTT
-	TRBD1	TRBV28	TRBJ1-5	CASSMTGPFNQPQHF	TGTGCCAGCAGTATGACAGGGCCCTTTAATCAGCCCCAGCATTTT
-	TRBD1	TRBV5-1	TRBJ2-7	CASSPGQGPEQYF	TGCGCCAGCAGCCCGGGACAGGGGCCGGAGCAGTACTTC
-	-	TRBV28	TRBJ2-2	CASSLGGGLTTGELFF	TGTGCCAGCAGTTTAGGTGGCGGGCTAACCACCGGGGAGCTGTTTTTT
-	TRBD1	TRBV15	TRBJ1-2	CATSGLDDREYGYTF	TGTGCCACCAGCGGCCTTGACGACAGGGAGTATGGCTACACCTTC
-	TRBD1	TRBV12-5	TRBJ2-5	CASGLGQGQETQYF	TGTGCTAGTGGTCTCGGACAGGGGCAAGAGACCCAGTACTTC
-	TRBD1	TRBV5-4	TRBJ2-7	CASSYPGTANPRLYF	TGTGCCAGCAGTTACCCCGGGACAGCCAACCCTCGCTTGTACTTC
-	TRBD1	TRBV2	TRBJ1-5	CATGPGTGGSPGNQPQHF	TGTGCCACTGGACCCGGGACAGGGGGCTCGCCGGGCAATCAGCCCCAGCATTTT
once	TRBD1	TRBV2	TRBJ2-4	CAILMGTAKNIQYF	TGTGCCATCCTCATGGGGACAGCAAAAAACATTCAGTACTTC
-	-	TRBV5-5	TRBJ2-2	CASSLLLAGGELFF	TGTGCCAGCAGCCTCCTACTAGCAGGCGGGGAGCTGTTTTTT
-	-	TRBV7-8	TRBJ2-1	CASRLRSHNSYNEQFF	TGTGCCAGCAGGCTTAGGAGCCATAATTCCTACAATGAGCAGTTCTTC
-	TRBD1	TRBV6-6	TRBJ1-1	CASSNRQGPTAFF	TGTGCCAGCAGCAACCGACAGGGACCTACGGCTTTCTTT
-	TRBD1	TRBV11-2	TRBJ2-1	CASSSIRGQDNEQFF	TGTGCCAGCAGCTCCATTCGGGGACAGGACAATGAGCAGTTCTTC
-	TRBD1	TRBV30	TRBJ1-5	CAWSVGQHSNQPQHF	TGTGCCTGGAGTGTGGGACAGCATAGCAATCAGCCCCAGCATTTT
-	-	TRBV5-4	TRBJ2-3	CASSPSDSRDTQYF	TGTGCCAGCAGCCCATCGGACTCACGAGATACGCAGTATTTT
once	TRBD1	TRBV29-1	TRBJ2-7	CSAGQAPYEQYF	TGCAGCGCTGGACAGGCTCCCTACGAGCAGTACTTC
-	-	TRBV19	TRBJ1-1	CASSIDLRGGHTEAFF	TGTGCCAGTAGTATAGATCTTAGGGGGGGACATACTGAAGCTTTCTTT
-	TRBD2	TRBV28	TRBJ2-5	CASSPGLENKETQYF	TGTGCCAGCAGTCCTGGACTAGAGAACAAAGAGACCCAGTACTTC
-	-	TRBV21-1	TRBJ2-2	CASSKTGGQGNTGELFF	TGTGCCAGCAGCAAAACGGGGGGCCAGGGGAACACCGGGGAGCTGTTTTTT
-	-	TRBV6-1	TRBJ2-3	CASSEGIGGADTQYF	TGTGCCAGCAGTGAAGGGATTGGAGGTGCAGATACGCAGTATTTT
few	TRBD1	TRBV4-1	TRBJ1-5	CASSHGQVNQPQHF	TGCGCCAGCAGCCATGGACAGGTCAATCAGCCCCAGCATTTT
-	TRBD2	TRBV7-2	TRBJ2-7	CASSLVGSGSGNEQYF	TGTGCCAGCAGCTTAGTGGGTAGCGGGAGTGGAAACGAGCAGTACTTC
-	-	TRBV6-1	TRBJ2-3	CASSGLGPGTDTQYF	TGTGCCAGCAGTGGACTAGGGCCCGGCACAGATACGCAGTATTTT
-	TRBD2	TRBV14	TRBJ2-3	CASSQLAPGDSGPSTDTQYF	TGTGCCAGCAGCCAACTCGCTCCGGGGGATAGCGGGCCCAGCACAGATACGCAGTATTTT
once	-	TRBV5-8	TRBJ1-1	CASSHGQYTEAFF	TGTGCCAGCAGCCACGGACAGTACACTGAAGCTTTCTTT
-	-	TRBV7-3	TRBJ1-5	CASSLGVSAANQPQHF	TGTGCCAGCAGCTTAGGCGTTTCCGCGGCCAATCAGCCCCAGCATTTT
once	-	TRBV28	TRBJ2-2	CASSLTPSNTGELFF	TGTGCCAGCAGTTTGACACCATCGAACACCGGGGAGCTGTTTTTT
once	TRBD1	TRBV28	TRBJ1-6	CASSWTGNPNSPLHF	TGTGCCAGCAGTTGGACAGGGAACCCTAATTCACCCCTCCACTTT
-	TRBD2	TRBV2	TRBJ2-7	CASRTSGTPYEQYF	TGTGCCAGCAGGACTAGCGGGACTCCTTACGAGCAGTACTTC
-	TRBD1	TRBV10-3	TRBJ1-1	CAISGDRGNTEAFF	TGTGCCATCAGTGGGGACAGGGGGAACACTGAAGCTTTCTTT
-	-	TRBV10-3	TRBJ2-7	CAITSGNNEQYF	TGTGCCATCACCAGCGGAAATAACGAGCAGTACTTC
-	-	TRBV2	TRBJ2-7	CASSSMTRYEQYF	TGTGCCAGCAGTTCCATGACTAGGTACGAGCAGTACTTC
-	TRBD1	TRBV18	TRBJ2-5	CASSPPGQTQETQYF	TGTGCCAGCTCACCCCCGGGACAGACTCAAGAGACCCAGTACTTC
-	TRBD2	TRBV9	TRBJ2-5	CASSAVGGVKTQYF	TGTGCCAGCAGCGCCGTCGGGGGGGTGAAGACCCAGTACTTC
-	-	TRBV6-5	TRBJ2-7	CASTHREGADEQYF	TGTGCCAGCACCCACAGGGAGGGTGCCGACGAGCAGTACTTC
once	TRBD1	TRBV27	TRBJ1-1	CASSSTGGTEAFF	TGTGCCAGCAGTTCAACAGGGGGCACTGAAGCTTTCTTT
-	-	TRBV2	TRBJ1-3	CASSEFYPEGAGNTIYF	TGTGCCAGCAGTGAATTCTACCCAGAGGGGGCTGGAAACACCATATATTTT
-	TRBD2	TRBV2	TRBJ2-5	CASREMREKAETQYF	TGTGCCAGCAGGGAAATGCGGGAGAAGGCAGAGACCCAGTACTTC
few	-	TRBV28	TRBJ1-5	CASSIRQSRQPQHF	TGTGCCAGCAGTATTAGACAGTCTCGTCAGCCCCAGCATTTT
-	-	TRBV29-1	TRBJ2-5	CSVERMTGRRETQYF	TGCAGCGTTGAACGGATGACAGGTCGTAGAGAGACCCAGTACTTC
-	TRBD2	TRBV28	TRBJ2-7	CASTSGTSGRTRYEQYF	TGTGCCAGCACCTCGGGGACTAGCGGGAGGACCCGTTACGAGCAGTACTTC
-	TRBD1	TRBV9	TRBJ2-3	CASSLRDRGASGASTDTQYF	TGTGCCAGCAGCCTACGGGACAGGGGGGCTAGCGGGGCTAGCACAGATACGCAGTATTTT
-	TRBD1	TRBV28	TRBJ1-5	CASTLGTGGPNQPQHF	TGTGCCAGCACCCTCGGGACAGGGGGACCCAATCAGCCCCAGCATTTT
-	TRBD1	TRBV6-1	TRBJ2-1	CASSEAPGTVYNEQFF	TGTGCCAGCAGTGAAGCCCCCGGGACAGTTTACAATGAGCAGTTCTTC
-	-	TRBV5-1	TRBJ2-7	CASSLTGGSAYEQYF	TGCGCCAGCAGCTTGACAGGAGGGTCAGCCTACGAGCAGTACTTC
-	TRBD2	TRBV2	TRBJ2-3	CASSTRLAGGTDTQYF	TGTGCCAGCAGTACGAGACTAGCGGGGGGCACAGATACGCAGTATTTT
-	TRBD2	TRBV7-6	TRBJ2-1	CASSTSGRVNNEQFF	TGTGCCAGCAGCACGAGCGGGAGAGTGAACAATGAGCAGTTCTTC
once	TRBD1	TRBV6-5	TRBJ1-1	CASRPGQRNTEAFF	TGTGCCAGCAGACCGGGACAGAGAAACACTGAAGCTTTCTTT
-	-	TRBV7-3	TRBJ1-2	CASSFRGGYGYTF	TGTGCCAGCAGCTTTCGGGGTGGCTATGGCTACACCTTC
-	TRBD1	TRBV29-1	TRBJ2-3	CSVPGQEITDTQYF	TGCAGCGTGCCGGGACAGGAGATCACAGATACGCAGTATTTT
-	TRBD1	TRBV5-4	TRBJ2-7	CASSSSDRGFYEQYF	TGTGCCAGCAGCTCATCGGACAGGGGATTCTACGAGCAGTACTTC